These T cell receptor beta chains were read from a single sample in a study of regulatory T cells in long-lasting Graves disease. A single record per CDR3 protein comes from TCRdb applying MiXCR to the multiplex PCR reads. The profile shows under 450,000 distinct CDR3 sequences, around 24% of them singletons. The sequenced sample was peripheral blood mononuclear cells (PBMCs), obtained when the disease was refractory, from a patient treated with antithyroid drugs. The receptors were gathered from a female donor with Graves disease. Both conserved end residues are part of each CDR3. Fields, in order: J gene, D gene, V gene, CDR3 protein. A D gene is named only where the DNA matches it firmly.

>TRBJ2-1|TRBD2|TRBV7-2
CASTKGTSGSVSYNEQFF
>TRBJ1-1|.|TRBV19
CASSVGQRLFVTEAFF
>TRBJ2-5|.|TRBV7-3
CASSLWGGAEETQYF
>TRBJ1-1|.|TRBV24-1
CATRNPGGTEAFF
>TRBJ2-2|TRBD1|TRBV12-3/TRBV12-4
CASSLSSGTGTGELFF
>TRBJ2-1|.|TRBV11-1
CASSFLVAGSDNEQFF
>TRBJ2-5|.|TRBV6-5
CASSYTGSRPQETQYF
>TRBJ2-7|.|TRBV15
CATSSAYLYEQYF
>TRBJ2-5|.|TRBV6-2/TRBV6-3
CASSSPAEFLGTQYF
>TRBJ2-7|TRBD2|TRBV20-1
CSASAGGSGSSYEQYF
>TRBJ1-2|TRBD1|TRBV19
CASSIEDRTRTNYGYTF
>.|.|TRBV28
CVSSLGGSSNEQFF
>TRBJ1-1|TRBD1|TRBV7-9
CASSLVAGGKNTEAFF
>TRBJ1-2|TRBD1|TRBV12-3/TRBV12-4
CASSGQAPGYTF
>TRBJ2-2|.|TRBV25-1
CASSVGRTTGELFF
>TRBJ2-7|TRBD2|TRBV9
CASSRSGNSYEQYF
>TRBJ2-2|.|TRBV7-9
CASTTRLTGELFF
>TRBJ1-5|TRBD1|TRBV11-2
CASSLGTGGSQPQHF
>TRBJ2-5|.|TRBV18
CASSHSQETQYF
>TRBJ2-5|TRBD2|TRBV4-1
CASSQAISGPQETQYF
>TRBJ2-1|TRBD1|TRBV5-1
CASSLGTGVGAGNEQFF
>TRBJ2-5|.|TRBV13
CASALGGSGETQYF